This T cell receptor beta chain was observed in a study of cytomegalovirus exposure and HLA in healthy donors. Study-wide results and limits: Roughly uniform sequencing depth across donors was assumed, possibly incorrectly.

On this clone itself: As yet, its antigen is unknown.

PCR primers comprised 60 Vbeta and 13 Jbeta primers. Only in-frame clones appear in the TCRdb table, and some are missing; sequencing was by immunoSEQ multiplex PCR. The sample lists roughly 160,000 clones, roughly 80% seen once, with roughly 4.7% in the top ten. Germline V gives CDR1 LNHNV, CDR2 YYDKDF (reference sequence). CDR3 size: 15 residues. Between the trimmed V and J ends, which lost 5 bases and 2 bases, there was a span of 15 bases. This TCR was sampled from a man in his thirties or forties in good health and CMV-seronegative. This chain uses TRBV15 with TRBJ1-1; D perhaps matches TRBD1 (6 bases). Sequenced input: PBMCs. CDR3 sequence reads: CATSGRDTRNTEAFF. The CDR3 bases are TGTGCCACCAGCGGACGGGACACGAGAAACACTGAAGCTTTCTTT. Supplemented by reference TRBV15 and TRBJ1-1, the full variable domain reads DAMVIQNPRYQVTQFGKPVTLSCSQTLNHNVMYWYQQKSSQAPKLLFHYYDKDFNNEADTPDNFQSRRPNTSFCFLDIRSPGLGDTAMYLCATSGRDTRNTEAFFGQGTRLTVV.